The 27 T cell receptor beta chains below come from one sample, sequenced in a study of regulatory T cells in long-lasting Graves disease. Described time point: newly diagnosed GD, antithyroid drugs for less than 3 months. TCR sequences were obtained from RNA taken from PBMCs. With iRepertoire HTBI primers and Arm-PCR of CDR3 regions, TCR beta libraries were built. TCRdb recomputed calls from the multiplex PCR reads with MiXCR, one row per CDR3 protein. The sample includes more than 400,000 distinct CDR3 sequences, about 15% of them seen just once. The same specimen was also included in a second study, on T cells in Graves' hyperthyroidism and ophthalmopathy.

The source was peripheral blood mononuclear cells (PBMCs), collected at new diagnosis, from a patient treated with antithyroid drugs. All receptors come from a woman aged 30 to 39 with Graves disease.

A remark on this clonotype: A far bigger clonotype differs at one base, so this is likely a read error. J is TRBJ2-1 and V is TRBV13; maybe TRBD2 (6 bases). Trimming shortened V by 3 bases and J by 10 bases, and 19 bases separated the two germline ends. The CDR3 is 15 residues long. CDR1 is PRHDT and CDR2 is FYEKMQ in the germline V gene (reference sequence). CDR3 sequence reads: CASSFRRLEGHEQFF. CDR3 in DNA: TGTGCCAGCAGCTTCAGGAGACTAGAGGGCCACGAGCAGTTCTTC.

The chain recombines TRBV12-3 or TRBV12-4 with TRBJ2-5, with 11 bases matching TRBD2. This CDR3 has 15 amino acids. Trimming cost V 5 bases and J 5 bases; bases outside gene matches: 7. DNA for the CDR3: TGTGCCAGCAGTGCACTAGCGGGAGTTAGGGAGACCCAGTACTTC. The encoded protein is CASSALAGVRETQYF.

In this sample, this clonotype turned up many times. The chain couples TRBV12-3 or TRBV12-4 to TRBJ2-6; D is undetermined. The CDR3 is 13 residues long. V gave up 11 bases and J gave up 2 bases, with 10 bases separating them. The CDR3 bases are TGTGCCGGAGCAGACGCTGGGGCCAACGTCCTGACTTTC. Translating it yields CAGADAGANVLTF.

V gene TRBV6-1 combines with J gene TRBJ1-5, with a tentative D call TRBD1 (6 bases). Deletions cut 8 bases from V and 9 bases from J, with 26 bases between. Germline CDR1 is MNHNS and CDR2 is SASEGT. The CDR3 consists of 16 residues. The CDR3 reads CASPPGGGGPPRPQHF. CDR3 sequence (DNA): TGTGCCAGCCCCCCGGGGGGCGGGGGGCCACCCCGGCCCCAGCATTTT.

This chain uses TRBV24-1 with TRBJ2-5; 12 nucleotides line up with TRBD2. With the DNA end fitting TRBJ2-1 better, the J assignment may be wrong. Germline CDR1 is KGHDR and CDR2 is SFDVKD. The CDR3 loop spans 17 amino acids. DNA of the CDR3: TGTGCCACCAGTGACCCGACTAGCGGGAGCAGACTCAATGAGCAGTTCTTC. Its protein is CATSDPTSGSRLNEQFF.

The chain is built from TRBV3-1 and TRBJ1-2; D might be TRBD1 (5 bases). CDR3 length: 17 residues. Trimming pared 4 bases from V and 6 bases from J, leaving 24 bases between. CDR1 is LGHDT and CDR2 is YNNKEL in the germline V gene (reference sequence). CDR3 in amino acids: CASSPRGVISFLDGYTF. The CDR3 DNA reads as TGTGCCAGCAGCCCCCGGGGGGTAATTTCTTTCCTAGATGGCTACACCTTC.

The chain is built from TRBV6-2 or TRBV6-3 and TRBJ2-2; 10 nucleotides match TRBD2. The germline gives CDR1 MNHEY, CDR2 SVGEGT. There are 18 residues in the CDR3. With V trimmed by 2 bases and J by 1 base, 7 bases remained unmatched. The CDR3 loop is CASSYPLSSGRNTGELFF. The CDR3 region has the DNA TGTGCCAGCAGTTACCCCCTCTCTAGCGGGAGGAACACCGGGGAGCTGTTTTTT.

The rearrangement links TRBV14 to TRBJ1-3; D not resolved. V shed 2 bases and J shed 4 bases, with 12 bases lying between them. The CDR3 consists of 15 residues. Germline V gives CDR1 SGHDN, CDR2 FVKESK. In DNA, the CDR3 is TGTGCCAGCAGCCAATATGTGGGGTCCGGAAACACCATATATTTT. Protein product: CASSQYVGSGNTIYF.

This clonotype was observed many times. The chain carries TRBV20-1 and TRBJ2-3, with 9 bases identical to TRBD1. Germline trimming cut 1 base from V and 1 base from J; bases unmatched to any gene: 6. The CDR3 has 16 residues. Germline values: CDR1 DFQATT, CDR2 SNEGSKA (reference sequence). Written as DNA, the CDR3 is TGCAGTGCTAGAGGTCTACAGGGGGCGGGCACAGATACGCAGTATTTT. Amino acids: CSARGLQGAGTDTQYF.

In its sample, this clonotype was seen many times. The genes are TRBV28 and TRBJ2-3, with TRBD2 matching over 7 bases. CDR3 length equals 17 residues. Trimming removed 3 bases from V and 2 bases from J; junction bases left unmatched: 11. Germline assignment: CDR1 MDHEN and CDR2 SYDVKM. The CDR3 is CASSLIGWRENTDTQYF. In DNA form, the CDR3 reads TGTGCCAGCAGTTTGATAGGTTGGCGGGAGAACACAGATACGCAGTATTTT. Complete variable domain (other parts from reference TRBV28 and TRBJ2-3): DVKVTQSSRYLVKRTGEKVFLECVQDMDHENMFWYRQDPGLGLRLIYFSYDVKMKEKGDIPEGYSVSREKKERFSLILESASTNQTSMYLCASSLIGWRENTDTQYFGPGTRLTVL.

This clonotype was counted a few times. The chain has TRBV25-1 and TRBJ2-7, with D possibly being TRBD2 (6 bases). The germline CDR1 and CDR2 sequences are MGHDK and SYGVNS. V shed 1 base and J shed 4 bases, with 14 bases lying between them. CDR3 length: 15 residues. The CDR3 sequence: CASSELGGHRYEQYF. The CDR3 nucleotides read TGTGCCAGCAGTGAATTGGGGGGTCACAGGTACGAGCAGTACTTC.

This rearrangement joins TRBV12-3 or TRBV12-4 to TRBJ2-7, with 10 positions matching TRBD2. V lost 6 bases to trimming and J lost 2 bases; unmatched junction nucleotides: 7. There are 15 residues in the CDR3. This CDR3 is CASSPLAGDTYEQYF. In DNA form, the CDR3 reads TGTGCCAGCAGCCCCCTAGCGGGAGATACCTACGAGCAGTACTTC.

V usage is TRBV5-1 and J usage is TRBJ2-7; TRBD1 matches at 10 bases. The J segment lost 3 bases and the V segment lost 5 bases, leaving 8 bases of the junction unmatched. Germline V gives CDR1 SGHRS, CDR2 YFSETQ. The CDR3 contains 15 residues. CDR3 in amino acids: CASSLRTGGSYEQYF. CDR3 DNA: TGCGCCAGCAGTCTAAGGACAGGGGGAAGCTACGAGCAGTACTTC. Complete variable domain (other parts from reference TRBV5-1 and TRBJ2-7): KAGVTQTPRYLIKTRGQQVTLSCSPISGHRSVSWYQQTPGQGLQFLFEYFSETQRNKGNFPGRFSGRQFSNSRSEMNVSTLELGDSALYLCASSLRTGGSYEQYFGPGTRLTVT.

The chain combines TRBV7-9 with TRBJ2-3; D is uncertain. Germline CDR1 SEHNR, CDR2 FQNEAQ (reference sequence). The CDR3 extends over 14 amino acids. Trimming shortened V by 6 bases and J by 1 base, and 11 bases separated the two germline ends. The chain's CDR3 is CASRRLNRTDTQYF. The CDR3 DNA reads TGTGCCAGCAGGAGACTCAATCGCACAGATACGCAGTATTTT.

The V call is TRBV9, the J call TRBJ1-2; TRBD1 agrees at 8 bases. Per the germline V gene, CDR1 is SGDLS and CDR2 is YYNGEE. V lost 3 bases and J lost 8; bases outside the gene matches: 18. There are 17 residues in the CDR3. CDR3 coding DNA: TGTGCCAGCAGCGGCTCCTTGCAGGGGGCACGGGGCGAAGGCTACACCTTC. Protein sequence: CASSGSLQGARGEGYTF.

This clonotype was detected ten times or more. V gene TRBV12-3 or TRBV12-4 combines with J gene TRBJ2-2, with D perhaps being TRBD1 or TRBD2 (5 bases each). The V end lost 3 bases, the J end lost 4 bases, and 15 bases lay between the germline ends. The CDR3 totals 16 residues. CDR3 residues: CASSFRVQAGTGELFF. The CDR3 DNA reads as TGTGCCAGCAGTTTCAGGGTCCAGGCGGGCACCGGGGAGCTGTTTTTT.

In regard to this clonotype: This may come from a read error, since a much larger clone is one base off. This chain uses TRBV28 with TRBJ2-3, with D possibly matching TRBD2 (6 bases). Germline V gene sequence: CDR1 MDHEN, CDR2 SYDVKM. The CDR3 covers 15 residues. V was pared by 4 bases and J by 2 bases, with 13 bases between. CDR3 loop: CASSSPGGNTDTQYF. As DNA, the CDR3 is TGTGCCAGCAGTTCCCCGGGCGGGAACACAGATACGCAGTATTTT.

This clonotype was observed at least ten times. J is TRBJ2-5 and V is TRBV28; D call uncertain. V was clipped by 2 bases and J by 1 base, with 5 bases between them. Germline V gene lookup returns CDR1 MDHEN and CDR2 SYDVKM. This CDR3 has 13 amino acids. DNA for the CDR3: TGTGCCAGCAGTTTAATGGGCCAAGAGACCCAGTACTTC. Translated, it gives CASSLMGQETQYF.

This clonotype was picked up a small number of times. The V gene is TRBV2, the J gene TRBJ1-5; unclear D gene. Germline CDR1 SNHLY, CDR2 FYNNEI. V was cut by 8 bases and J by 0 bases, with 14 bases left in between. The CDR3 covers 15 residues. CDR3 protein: CASSTEAYSNQPQHF. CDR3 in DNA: TGTGCCAGCTCTACGGAAGCTTATAGCAATCAGCCCCAGCATTTT.

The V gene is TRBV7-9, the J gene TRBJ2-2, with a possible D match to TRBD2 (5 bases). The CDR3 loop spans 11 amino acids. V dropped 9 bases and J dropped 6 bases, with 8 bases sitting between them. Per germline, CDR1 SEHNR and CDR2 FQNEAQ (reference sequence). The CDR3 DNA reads TGTGCCAGTAAGAGGGCCGGGGAGCTGTTTTTT. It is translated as CASKRAGELFF.

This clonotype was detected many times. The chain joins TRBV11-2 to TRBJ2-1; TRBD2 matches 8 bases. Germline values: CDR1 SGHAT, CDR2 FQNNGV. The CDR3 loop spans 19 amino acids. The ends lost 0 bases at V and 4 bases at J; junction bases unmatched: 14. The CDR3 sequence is CASSLDGSETGTRYNEQFF. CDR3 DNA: TGTGCCAGCAGCTTAGATGGTTCAGAGACCGGGACTAGATACAATGAGCAGTTCTTC.

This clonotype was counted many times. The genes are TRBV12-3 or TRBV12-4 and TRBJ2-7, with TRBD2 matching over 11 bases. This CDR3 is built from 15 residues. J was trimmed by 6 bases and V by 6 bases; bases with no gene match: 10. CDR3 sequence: CASRPAIAGGPEQYF. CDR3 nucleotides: TGTGCCAGCAGGCCCGCTATAGCGGGAGGGCCCGAGCAGTACTTC.

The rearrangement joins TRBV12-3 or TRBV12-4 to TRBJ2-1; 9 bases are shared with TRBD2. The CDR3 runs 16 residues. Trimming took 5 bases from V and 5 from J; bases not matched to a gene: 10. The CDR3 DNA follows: TGTGCCAGCAGTCCCGGGTGGACTAGCGCTAACAATGAGCAGTTCTTC. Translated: CASSPGWTSANNEQFF.

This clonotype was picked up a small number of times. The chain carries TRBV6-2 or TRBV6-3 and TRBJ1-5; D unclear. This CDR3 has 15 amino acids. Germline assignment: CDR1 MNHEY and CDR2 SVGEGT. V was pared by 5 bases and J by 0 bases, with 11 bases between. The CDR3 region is CASSEWASSNQPQHF. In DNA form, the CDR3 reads TGTGCCAGCAGTGAATGGGCGAGTAGCAATCAGCCCCAGCATTTT.

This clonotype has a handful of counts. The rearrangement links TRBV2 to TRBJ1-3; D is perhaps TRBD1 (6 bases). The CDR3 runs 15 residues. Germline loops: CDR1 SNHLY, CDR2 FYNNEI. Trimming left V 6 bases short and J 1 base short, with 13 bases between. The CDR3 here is CASSPGTTSGNTIYF. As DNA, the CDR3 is TGTGCCAGCAGCCCCGGGACAACTTCTGGAAACACCATATATTTT.

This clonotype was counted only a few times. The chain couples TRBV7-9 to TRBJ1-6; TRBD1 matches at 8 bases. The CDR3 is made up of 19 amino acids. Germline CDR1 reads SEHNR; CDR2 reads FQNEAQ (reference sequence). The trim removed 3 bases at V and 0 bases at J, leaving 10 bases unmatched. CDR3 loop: CASSFRAGGLSSYNSPLHF. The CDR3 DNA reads TGTGCCAGCAGCTTCCGGGCAGGGGGCTTGAGCTCCTATAATTCACCCCTCCACTTT.

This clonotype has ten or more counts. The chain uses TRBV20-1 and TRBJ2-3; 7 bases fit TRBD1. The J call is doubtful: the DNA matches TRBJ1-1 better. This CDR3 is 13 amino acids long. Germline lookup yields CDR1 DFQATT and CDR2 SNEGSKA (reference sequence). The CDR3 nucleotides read TGCAGTGCTAGGAATACCGGGACAGACGAAGCTTTCTTT. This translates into CSARNTGTDEAFF.